Described below is a single T cell receptor beta chain sequence and its context. CDR3 length equals 16 residues. The V gene's germline CDR1 is SGHTA and CDR2 FQGTGA. Germline trimming cut 1 base from V and 2 bases from J; bases unmatched to any gene: 5. The data are from a study of PD-1 blockade in classical Hodgkin lymphoma. Sequenced by immunoSEQ multiplex PCR; TCRdb stores in-frame clones only, minus some. Of tens of thousands of clones in the sample, 90% were seen once. Time point in this sample: cycle 4 day 1 (C4D1), after 5 to 7 weeks of nivolumab. Following autologous stem cell transplantation, relapse occurred in every patient, and exposure to brentuximab vedotin varied.

The receptor comes from a human donor with classical Hodgkin lymphoma. The chain links TRBV7-3 to TRBJ2-1, with 7 bases identical to TRBD2. This specimen consisted of peripheral blood mononuclear cells (PBMCs), obtained before the fourth cycle of nivolumab. CDR3 sequence: CASSLNAGVAYNEQFF. The CDR3 nucleotides are TGTGCCAGCAGCTTAAACGCGGGAGTCGCCTACAATGAGCAGTTCTTC.